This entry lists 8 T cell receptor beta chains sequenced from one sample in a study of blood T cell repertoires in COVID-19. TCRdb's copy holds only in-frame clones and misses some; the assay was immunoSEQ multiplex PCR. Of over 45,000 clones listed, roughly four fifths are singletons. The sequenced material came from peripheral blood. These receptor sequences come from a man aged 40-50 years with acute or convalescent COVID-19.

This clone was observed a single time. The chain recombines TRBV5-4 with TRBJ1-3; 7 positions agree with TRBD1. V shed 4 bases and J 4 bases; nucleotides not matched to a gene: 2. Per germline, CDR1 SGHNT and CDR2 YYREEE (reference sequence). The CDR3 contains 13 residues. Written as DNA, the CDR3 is TGTGCCAGCAGCCTGGACAGGGGAAACACCATATATTTT. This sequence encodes CASSLDRGNTIYF.

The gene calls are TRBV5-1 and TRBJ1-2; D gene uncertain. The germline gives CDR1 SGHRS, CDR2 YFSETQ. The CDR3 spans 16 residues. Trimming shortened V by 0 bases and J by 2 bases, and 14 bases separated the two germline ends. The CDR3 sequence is CASSLAAGGTNYGYTF. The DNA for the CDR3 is TGCGCCAGCAGCTTGGCCGCCGGAGGAACAAACTATGGCTACACCTTC.

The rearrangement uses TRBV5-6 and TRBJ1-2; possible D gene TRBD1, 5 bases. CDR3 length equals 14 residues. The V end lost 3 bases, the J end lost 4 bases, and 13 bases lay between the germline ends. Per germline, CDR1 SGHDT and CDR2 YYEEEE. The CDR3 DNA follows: TGTGCCAGCAGCTGGGAGGGGCGGGCCTATGGCTACACCTTC. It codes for CASSWEGRAYGYTF.

The CDR3 coding sequence is TGTGCCACAGCGCGGCAGGGGGTACAATTTTTTGGCGAGCAGTACTTC. Amino acids: CATARQGVQFFGEQYF. The chain carries TRBV19 and TRBJ2-7; 7 positions agree with TRBD1. Germline-derived CDR1 and CDR2 are LNHDA and SQIVND (reference sequence). Trimming at V came to 10 bases and at J to 6 bases, leaving 21 bases not matched to a gene. The CDR3 length is 16 residues.

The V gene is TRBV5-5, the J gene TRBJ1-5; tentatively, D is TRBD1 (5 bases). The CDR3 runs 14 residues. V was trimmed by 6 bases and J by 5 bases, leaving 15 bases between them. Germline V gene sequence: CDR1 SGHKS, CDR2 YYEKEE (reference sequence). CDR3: CASTLLGGDQPQHF. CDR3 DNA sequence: TGTGCCAGCACCCTTTTAGGAGGGGATCAGCCCCAGCATTTT. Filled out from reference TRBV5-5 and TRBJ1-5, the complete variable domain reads DAGVTQSPTHLIKTRGQQVTLRCSPISGHKSVSWYQQVLGQGPQFIFQYYEKEERGRGNFPDRFSARQFPNYSSELNVNALLLGDSALYLCASTLLGGDQPQHFGDGTRLSIL.

CDR3 sequence: CASSPLQGQGMSSYNSPLHF. The CDR3 DNA sequence: TGTGCCAGCTCACCACTCCAGGGACAGGGGATGAGCTCCTATAATTCACCCCTCCACTTT. The V call is TRBV18, the J call TRBJ1-6; 10 nucleotides align to TRBD1. From germline, CDR1 is KGHSH and CDR2 LQKENI. The CDR3 sequence is 20 residues long. V trimming: 1 base; J trimming: 0 bases; junction bases outside the gene matches: 9.

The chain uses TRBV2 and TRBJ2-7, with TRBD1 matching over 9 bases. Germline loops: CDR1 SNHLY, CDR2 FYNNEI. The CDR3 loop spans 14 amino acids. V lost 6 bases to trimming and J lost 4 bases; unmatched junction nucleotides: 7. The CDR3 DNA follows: TGTGCCAGCAGACAAACAGGGGGCACGTACGAGCAGTACTTC. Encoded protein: CASRQTGGTYEQYF.

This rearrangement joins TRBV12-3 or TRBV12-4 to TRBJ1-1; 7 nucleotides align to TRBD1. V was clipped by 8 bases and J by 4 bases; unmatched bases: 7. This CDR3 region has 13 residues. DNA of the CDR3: TGTGCCAGCTCAGGGGGTCGGGTCACTGAAGCTTTCTTT. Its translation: CASSGGRVTEAFF.